This TCR beta chain is drawn from a study of T cells after yellow fever vaccination. The V segment lost 6 bases and the J segment 6 bases; nucleotides outside the gene matches: 6. The CDR3 is made up of 14 amino acids. Germline-derived CDR1 and CDR2 are DFQATT and SNEGSKA (reference sequence). This clonotype was observed a handful of times. TCRdb analysed the 5' RACE reads with MiXCR anew, one entry per CDR3 protein. Of about 310,000 distinct CDR3 sequences in the sample, 3.6% were seen once. This sample comprised PBMCs, obtained on the day of the yellow fever booster vaccination. The origin of this receptor is a man younger than 35 who received the YFV17D yellow fever vaccine. V usage is TRBV20-1 and J usage is TRBJ1-5, with 12 bases lining up with TRBD1. This chain's CDR3 is CSASGTGGFQPQHF. The CDR3 DNA sequence: TGCAGTGCGTCCGGGACAGGGGGCTTTCAGCCCCAGCATTTT.